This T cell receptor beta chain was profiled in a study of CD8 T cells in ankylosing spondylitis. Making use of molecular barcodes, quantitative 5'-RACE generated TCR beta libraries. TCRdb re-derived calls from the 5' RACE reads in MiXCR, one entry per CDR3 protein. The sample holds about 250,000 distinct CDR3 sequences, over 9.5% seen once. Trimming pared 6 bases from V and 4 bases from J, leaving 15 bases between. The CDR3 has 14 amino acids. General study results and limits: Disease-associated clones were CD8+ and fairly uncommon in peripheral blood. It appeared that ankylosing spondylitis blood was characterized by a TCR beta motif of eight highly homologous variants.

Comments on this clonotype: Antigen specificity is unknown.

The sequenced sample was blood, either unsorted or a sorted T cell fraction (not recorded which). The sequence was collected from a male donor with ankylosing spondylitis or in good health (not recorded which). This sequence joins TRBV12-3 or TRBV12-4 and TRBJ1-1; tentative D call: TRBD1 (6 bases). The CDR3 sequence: CASRLTGYATEAFF. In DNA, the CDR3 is TGTGCCAGCAGGCTTACAGGGTACGCCACTGAAGCTTTCTTT.